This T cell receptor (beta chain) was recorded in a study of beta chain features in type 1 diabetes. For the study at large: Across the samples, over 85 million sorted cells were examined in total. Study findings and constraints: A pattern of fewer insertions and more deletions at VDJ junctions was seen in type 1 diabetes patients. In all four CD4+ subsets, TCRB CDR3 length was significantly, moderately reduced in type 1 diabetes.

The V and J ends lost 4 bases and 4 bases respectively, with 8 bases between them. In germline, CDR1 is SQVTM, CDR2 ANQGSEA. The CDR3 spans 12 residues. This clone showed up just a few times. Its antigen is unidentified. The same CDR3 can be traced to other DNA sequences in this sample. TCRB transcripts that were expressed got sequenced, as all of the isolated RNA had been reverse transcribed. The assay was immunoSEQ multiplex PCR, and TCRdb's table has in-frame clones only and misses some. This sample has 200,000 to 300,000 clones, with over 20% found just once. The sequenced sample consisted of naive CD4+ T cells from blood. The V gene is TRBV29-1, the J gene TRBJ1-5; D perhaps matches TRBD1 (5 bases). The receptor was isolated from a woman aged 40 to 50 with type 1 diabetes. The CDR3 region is CSVGGGNQPQHF. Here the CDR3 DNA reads TGCAGCGTTGGTGGGGGGAATCAGCCCCAGCATTTT.